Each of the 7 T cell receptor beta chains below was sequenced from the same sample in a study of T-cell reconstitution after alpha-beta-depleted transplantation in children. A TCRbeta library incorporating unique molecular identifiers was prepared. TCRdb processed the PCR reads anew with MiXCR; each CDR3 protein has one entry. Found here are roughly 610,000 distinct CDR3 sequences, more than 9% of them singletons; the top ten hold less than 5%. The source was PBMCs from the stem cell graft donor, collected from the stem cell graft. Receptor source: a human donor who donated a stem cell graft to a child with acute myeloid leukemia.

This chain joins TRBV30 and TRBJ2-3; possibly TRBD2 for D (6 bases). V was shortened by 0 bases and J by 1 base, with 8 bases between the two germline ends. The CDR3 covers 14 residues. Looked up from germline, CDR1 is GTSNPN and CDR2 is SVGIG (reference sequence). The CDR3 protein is CAWSVRGGTDTQYF. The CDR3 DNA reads TGTGCCTGGAGTGTACGCGGGGGCACAGATACGCAGTATTTT.

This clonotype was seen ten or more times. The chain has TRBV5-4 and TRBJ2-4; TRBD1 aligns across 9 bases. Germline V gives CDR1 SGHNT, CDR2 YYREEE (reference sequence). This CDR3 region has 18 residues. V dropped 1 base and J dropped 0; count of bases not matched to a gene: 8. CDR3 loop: CASSLRHLQGAAKNIQYF. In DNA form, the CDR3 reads TGTGCCAGCAGCTTGCGGCATCTACAGGGGGCAGCCAAAAACATTCAGTACTTC.

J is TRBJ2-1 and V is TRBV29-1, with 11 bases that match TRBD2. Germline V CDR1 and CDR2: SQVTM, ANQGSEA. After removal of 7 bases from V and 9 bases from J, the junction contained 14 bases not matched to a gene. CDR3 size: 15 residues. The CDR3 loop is CSAESILAGVGEQFF. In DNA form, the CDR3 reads TGCAGCGCCGAAAGCATACTAGCGGGAGTGGGTGAGCAGTTCTTC.

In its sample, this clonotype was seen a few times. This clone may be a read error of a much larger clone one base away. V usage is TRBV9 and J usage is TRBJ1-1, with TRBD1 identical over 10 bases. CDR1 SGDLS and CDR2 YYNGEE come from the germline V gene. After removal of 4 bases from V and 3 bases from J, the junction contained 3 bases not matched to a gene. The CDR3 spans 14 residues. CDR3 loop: CASSPGTGDTEAFF. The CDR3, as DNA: TGTGCCAGCAGCCCCGGGACAGGGGACACTGAAGCTTTCTTT.

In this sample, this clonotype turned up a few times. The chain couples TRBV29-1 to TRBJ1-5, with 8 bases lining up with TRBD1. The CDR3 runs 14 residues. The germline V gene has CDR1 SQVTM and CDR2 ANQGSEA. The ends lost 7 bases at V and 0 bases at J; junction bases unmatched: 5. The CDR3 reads CSAGQGDSNQPQHF. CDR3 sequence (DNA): TGCAGCGCTGGACAGGGCGATAGCAATCAGCCCCAGCATTTT.

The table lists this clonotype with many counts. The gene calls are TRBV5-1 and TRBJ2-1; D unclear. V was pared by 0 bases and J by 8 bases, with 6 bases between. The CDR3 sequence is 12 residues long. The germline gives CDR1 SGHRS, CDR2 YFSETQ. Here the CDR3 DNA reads TGCGCCAGCAGCTTGGATGGCCATGAGCAGTTCTTC. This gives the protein CASSLDGHEQFF.

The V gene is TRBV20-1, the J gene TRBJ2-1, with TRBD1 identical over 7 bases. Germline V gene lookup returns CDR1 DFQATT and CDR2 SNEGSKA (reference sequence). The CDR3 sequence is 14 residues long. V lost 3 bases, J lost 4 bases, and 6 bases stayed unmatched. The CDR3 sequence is CSARPGTDYNEQFF. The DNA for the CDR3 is TGCAGTGCTAGGCCCGGGACAGATTACAATGAGCAGTTCTTC.